This section outlines one T cell receptor beta chain sequence together with its context. Its antigen remains unknown. The data stem from a study of radiation and T cells in renal cell carcinoma. Study background: Nephrectomy followed 15 Gy stereotactic body radiation by 4 weeks. Study conclusions and caveats: Top tumor clonotypes rose in blood 2 weeks post-radiation, then contracted. Baseline intratumoral clonotype presence is unknown without pretreatment biopsies.

CDR3 length: 16 amino acids. Germline V CDR1 and CDR2: SGHTA, FQGTGA. Losses at the gene ends were 1 base for V and 6 bases for J; bases not matched to a gene: 9. As to time point: baseline pretreatment blood. Regarding treatment: 15 Gy SBRT to primary tumor, nephrectomy 4 weeks later. After SBRT, blood was collected at 2 and 4 weeks, plus baseline. TCRdb's table, derived via immunoSEQ multiplex PCR, lists solely in-frame clones and lacks some. The sample lists about 22,000 clones; 80% were seen once. The sample in question was blood, obtained from a patient whose treatment included radiotherapy and nephrectomy. The sequence was obtained from a man in his 60s with renal cell carcinoma. The rearrangement uses TRBV7-3 and TRBJ2-3; TRBD2 matches 8 bases. CDR3 residues: CASSLNFAVAGDTQYF. The DNA of the CDR3 is TGTGCCAGCAGCTTAAACTTTGCGGTAGCGGGGGATACGCAGTATTTT.